The next 27 T cell receptor beta chains were all read from a single sample in a study of T cells in Graves' hyperthyroidism and ophthalmopathy. TCR beta CDR3 sequences were amplified from RNA transcripts. During a first-round RT-PCR of the TCR CDR3, the HTBI primer set was used. TCRdb fed the multiplex PCR reads into MiXCR, producing one record per CDR3 protein. The sample lists about 380,000 distinct CDR3 sequences; less than 15% were seen once. The specimen sequenced was blood. The receptors were sampled from a man younger than 45 with Graves' hyperthyroidism that later progressed to Graves' ophthalmopathy.

This clonotype has more than one count but fewer than ten. The junction departs from the called germline gene at one end, perhaps through a read error. For the CDR3, the DNA is TGTGCCAGCAGTTATTGGGGGGTCAGCAAAGATACGCAGTATTTT. This sequence encodes CASSYWGVSKDTQYF. V and J are TRBV6-5 and TRBJ2-3, with D perhaps matching TRBD2 (6 bases). This CDR3 region has 15 residues. Germline-derived CDR1 and CDR2 are MNHEY and SVGAGI.

In its sample, this clonotype was seen many times. This chain uses TRBV5-1 with TRBJ2-7, with D perhaps given as TRBD1 or TRBD2 (5 bases each). The CDR3 runs to 15 residues. From germline, CDR1 is SGHRS and CDR2 YFSETQ. Trimming stripped 2 bases from V and 3 bases from J, with 15 bases between. CDR3 in amino acids: CASSFTGMGRYEQYF. CDR3 DNA sequence: TGCGCCAGCAGCTTTACCGGGATGGGGCGCTACGAGCAGTACTTC.

This clonotype showed up many times. The DNA is omitted, as the CDR3 cannot be located on it reliably, and the CDR3 follows TCRdb's listing. V usage is TRBV30 and J usage is TRBJ1-2. Ends included, the CDR3 has 13 residues. In germline, CDR1 is GTSNPN, CDR2 SVGIG (reference sequence). CDR3 amino acids: CAWTWSFGSGYTF.

There are many counts of this clonotype. The J gene is TRBJ1-3, the V gene TRBV7-2; no clear D gene. Trimming pared 3 bases from V and 0 bases from J, leaving 12 bases between. CDR3 length: 16 residues. Germline CDR1 is SGHTA and CDR2 is FQGNSA. In nucleotides, the CDR3 is TGTGCCAGCAGCTTTGTAGTCTCAAACTCTGGAAACACCATATATTTT. This gives the protein CASSFVVSNSGNTIYF.

Note on this clonotype: Likely a read error: the CDR3 ends without its conserved phenylalanine or tryptophan. The rearrangement links TRBV20-1 to TRBJ2-3; tentative D call: TRBD2 (7 bases). Germline CDR1 and CDR2: DFQATT and SNEGSKA (reference sequence). The CDR3 is made up of 14 amino acids. Trimming took 4 bases from V and 8 from J, leaving 19 bases between them. The CDR3 sequence: CSAIGGGPPGTQYS. The CDR3 DNA is TGCAGTGCTATCGGCGGGGGCCCGCCCGGTACGCAGTATTCT.

This clonotype came up many times. The chain couples TRBV24-1 to TRBJ1-3; no clear D gene. CDR1 KGHDR and CDR2 SFDVKD come from the germline V gene. The V end was cut by 8 bases, the J end by 4 bases, with 5 bases between. The CDR3 is 11 amino acids. CDR3 DNA sequence: TGTGCCACCAAGAACGGAAACACCATATATTTT. Translating gives CATKNGNTIYF.

The rearrangement joins TRBV10-2 to TRBJ2-1; no definite D call. The CDR3 has 18 amino acids. V lost 10 bases and J lost 1, with 26 bases in between. Germline V gene sequence: CDR1 WSHSY, CDR2 SAAADI. The CDR3, as DNA: TGCGCCACGCCCGACCCTCGTATAGGGCGGTGGTCCTACAATGAGCAGTTCTTC. Protein: CATPDPRIGRWSYNEQFF.

This clonotype was counted only a few times. V usage is TRBV15 and J usage is TRBJ1-2; possibly TRBD1 for D (6 bases). CDR1 LNHNV and CDR2 YYDKDF come from the germline V gene (reference sequence). This CDR3 contains 15 residues. V was shortened by 0 bases and J by 8 bases, with 16 bases between the two germline ends. Here the CDR3 DNA reads TGTGCCACCAGCAGAGATGGGGGGGCCTGGAGGGGCTACACCTTC. Translated, it gives CATSRDGGAWRGYTF. The complete variable domain, with remaining parts taken from reference TRBV15 and TRBJ1-2, reads DAMVIQNPRYQVTQFGKPVTLSCSQTLNHNVMYWYQQKSSQAPKLLFHYYDKDFNNEADTPDNFQSRRPNTSFCFLDIRSPGLGDTAMYLCATSRDGGAWRGYTFGSGTRLTVV.

There are a few counts of this clonotype. V usage is TRBV20-1 and J usage is TRBJ2-1, with D hard to call. The V gene lost 5 bases and the J gene lost 0 bases, with 14 bases spanning the gap. CDR1 and CDR2 (germline): DFQATT, SNEGSKA (reference sequence). This CDR3 comprises 15 residues. The CDR3 DNA follows: TGCAGTGCTGCACACGACACGAGCTCCTACAATGAGCAGTTCTTC. As protein: CSAAHDTSSYNEQFF.

This clonotype was detected ten times or more. This chain connects TRBV27 to TRBJ2-2, with D unclear. Trimming pared 1 base from V and 1 base from J, leaving 4 bases between. The CDR3 totals 14 residues. Germline loops: CDR1 MNHEY, CDR2 SMNVEV (reference sequence). As DNA, the CDR3 is TGTGCCAGCAGTTTATTGGGGAACACCGGGGAGCTGTTTTTT. Amino acid sequence: CASSLLGNTGELFF.

The chain employs TRBV28 and TRBJ1-3, with TRBD1 as a possible D gene (5 bases). Trimming stripped 5 bases from V and 9 bases from J, with 8 bases between. This CDR3 has 11 amino acids. Germline values: CDR1 MDHEN, CDR2 SYDVKM. In DNA, the CDR3 is TGTGCCAGCAGTATTGGGGGCACCATATATTTT. Its translation: CASSIGGTIYF.

This clonotype was observed a few times. The chain joins TRBV6-1 to TRBJ2-1, with 9 bases identical to TRBD1. This CDR3 is built from 16 residues. Trimming removed 6 bases from V and 3 bases from J; junction bases left unmatched: 9. CDR1 is MNHNS and CDR2 is SASEGT in the germline V gene. The CDR3 DNA sequence: TGTGCCAGCAGAACCGGGACAGGGACCGTCTACAATGAGCAGTTCTTC. This encodes CASRTGTGTVYNEQFF.

At least ten counts were recorded for this clonotype. The chain joins TRBV12-5 to TRBJ2-1; no definite D call. This CDR3 comprises 13 residues. V was shortened by 11 bases and J by 0 bases, with 11 bases between the two germline ends. Germline loops: CDR1 LGHNT, CDR2 FRNRAP. CDR3 loop: CASEVSSYNEQFF. The CDR3 DNA reads as TGTGCTTCTGAGGTCAGCTCCTACAATGAGCAGTTCTTC.

The sample holds many counts of this clonotype. V usage is TRBV28 and J usage is TRBJ1-5; 10 bases are a match to TRBD1. V trimming: 5 bases; J trimming: 5 bases; junction bases outside the gene matches: 6. Germline values: CDR1 MDHEN, CDR2 SYDVKM. The CDR3 consists of 15 residues. CDR3 in amino acids: CASSGDRGLYQPQHF. The CDR3 DNA is TGTGCCAGCAGTGGGGACAGGGGATTATATCAGCCCCAGCATTTT. Full variable domain (remainder filled in from reference TRBV28 and TRBJ1-5): DVKVTQSSRYLVKRTGEKVFLECVQDMDHENMFWYRQDPGLGLRLIYFSYDVKMKEKGDIPEGYSVSREKKERFSLILESASTNQTSMYLCASSGDRGLYQPQHFGDGTRLSIL.

The chain combines TRBV4-1 with TRBJ2-7; 7 positions match TRBD2. Trimming cost V 5 bases and J 2 bases; bases outside gene matches: 12. Germline CDR1 reads MGHRA; CDR2 reads YSYEKL. This CDR3 contains 16 residues. The CDR3 is CASSSGPSGSTYEQYF. CDR3 DNA: TGCGCCAGCAGCTCAGGTCCTAGCGGATCCACCTACGAGCAGTACTTC.

This clonotype showed up just a few times. The rearrangement uses TRBV28 and TRBJ2-2; TRBD1 matches 7 bases. J lost 7 bases, V lost 7 bases, and 9 bases had no gene match. The CDR3 spans 14 residues. CDR1 and CDR2 (germline): MDHEN, SYDVKM. CDR3 coding DNA: TGTGCCAGCACCCCTGCGAACAGGGGCGGGGAGCTGTTTTTT. Its translation: CASTPANRGGELFF.

The rearrangement uses TRBV27 and TRBJ2-7, with TRBD1 matching 11 bases. V shed 3 bases and J 5 bases; nucleotides not matched to a gene: 6. The CDR3 runs 15 residues. Germline V gene sequence: CDR1 MNHEY, CDR2 SMNVEV (reference sequence). CDR3 region: CASSLQGTGGNEQYF. Here the CDR3 DNA reads TGTGCCAGCAGTTTGCAAGGGACAGGGGGAAACGAGCAGTACTTC.

This clonotype was counted many times. V and J are TRBV6-5 and TRBJ2-5; either TRBD1 or TRBD2 may fit D (5 bases each). The germline V and J ends were trimmed by 0 bases and 4 bases, with 15 bases remaining between them. CDR3 length equals 16 residues. CDR1 is MNHEY and CDR2 is SVGAGI in the germline V gene. DNA for the CDR3: TGTGCCAGCAGTTACTCGGGACCCGGATTGGGAGAGACCCAGTACTTC. Translating it yields CASSYSGPGLGETQYF.

This clonotype has a count of ten or more. The chain uses TRBV6-1 and TRBJ2-5; D not certain. The CDR3 extends over 12 amino acids. CDR1 and CDR2 (germline): MNHNS, SASEGT. V dropped 10 bases and J dropped 4 bases, with 13 bases sitting between them. CDR3 DNA sequence: TGTGCCACCCCATATCGAGGAGAGACCCAGTACTTC. Translating it yields CATPYRGETQYF.

This clonotype occurred many times. CDR3: CASITPTRIQYEQYF. For the CDR3, the DNA is TGTGCCAGCATCACCCCAACAAGGATTCAATACGAGCAGTACTTC. The chain uses TRBV7-9 and TRBJ2-7; D unclear. V was pared by 7 bases and J by 4 bases, with 20 bases between. Germline V gene data show CDR1 as SEHNR and CDR2 as FQNEAQ (reference sequence). The CDR3 runs to 15 residues.

Ten or more counts support this clonotype. The J gene is TRBJ1-2, the V gene TRBV9; no reliable D call. The germline V gene encodes CDR1 SGDLS and CDR2 YYNGEE. The ends were cut back, 0 bases at V and 8 bases at J, with 8 bases in the middle. The CDR3 extends over 12 amino acids. CDR3 loop: CASSVAGFGYTF. The CDR3 region has the DNA TGTGCCAGCAGCGTAGCGGGATTCGGCTACACCTTC.

This clonotype was counted many times. The CDR3 region has the DNA TGCAGTGCTAGGAGTAGTTTACAAGCTTTCTTT. This codes for CSARSSLQAFF. The chain carries TRBV20-1 and TRBJ1-1; no clear D gene. CDR1 and CDR2 (germline): DFQATT, SNEGSKA (reference sequence). The V end lost 3 bases, the J end lost 9 bases, and 11 bases lay between the germline ends. This CDR3 is built from 11 residues.

This clonotype turned up a few times. V and J are TRBV9 and TRBJ1-2, with TRBD1 as a possible D gene (5 bases). Germline CDR1 is SGDLS and CDR2 is YYNGEE. Trimming pared 0 bases from V and 1 base from J, leaving 10 bases between. The CDR3 is 15 residues long. CDR3 bases: TGTGCCAGCAGCGTAGAGGGGACCTATAACTATGGCTACACCTTC. Translated: CASSVEGTYNYGYTF.

In its sample, this clonotype was seen many times. This chain joins TRBV7-9 and TRBJ2-2; no clear D gene. Trimming pared 4 bases from V and 5 bases from J, leaving 2 bases between. CDR1 is SEHNR, CDR2 FQNEAQ, per germline (reference sequence). The CDR3 totals 11 residues. The CDR3 here is CASSSTGELFF. The CDR3 nucleotides are TGTGCCAGCAGCTCTACCGGGGAGCTGTTTTTT. The full variable domain, completed using reference TRBV7-9 and TRBJ2-2, is DTGVSQNPRHKITKRGQNVTFRCDPISEHNRLYWYRQTLGQGPEFLTYFQNEAQLEKSRLLSDRFSAERPKGSFSTLEIQRTEQGDSAMYLCASSSTGELFFGEGSRLTVL.

This clonotype was counted ten times or more. The V call is TRBV28, the J call TRBJ2-3; 8 bases align to TRBD2. CDR1 and CDR2 (germline): MDHEN, SYDVKM. Losses at the gene ends were 6 bases for V and 4 bases for J; bases not matched to a gene: 3. The CDR3 runs 13 residues. CDR3 protein: CASSNGGADTQYF. For the CDR3, the DNA is TGTGCCAGCAGCAACGGGGGGGCAGATACGCAGTATTTT.

This clonotype was seen many times. This sequence joins TRBV20-1 and TRBJ2-1; D may correspond to TRBD1 or TRBD2 (6 bases each). Trimming cost V 0 bases and J 10 bases, with 19 bases left between them. The V gene's germline CDR1 is DFQATT and CDR2 SNEGSKA (reference sequence). The CDR3 totals 15 residues. The CDR3 spells CSAREGGTVSREQFF. For the CDR3, the DNA is TGCAGTGCTAGAGAAGGGGGGACGGTATCACGCGAGCAGTTCTTC.

This clonotype showed up many times. The rearrangement uses TRBV6-1 and TRBJ1-2; the match to TRBD1 covers 8 bases. This CDR3 region has 13 residues. V gave up 7 bases and J gave up 4 bases; unmatched junction bases: 5. From germline, CDR1 is MNHNS and CDR2 SASEGT. The CDR3 region is CASNRGGSYGYTF. For the CDR3, the DNA is TGTGCCAGCAACAGGGGGGGCAGCTATGGCTACACCTTC.